This T cell receptor (beta chain) stems from a study of T-cell reconstitution after alpha-beta-depleted transplantation in children. The TCRbeta library incorporated unique molecular identifiers. TCRdb processed the PCR reads anew with MiXCR; each CDR3 protein has one entry. This sample has roughly 76,000 distinct CDR3 sequences, with about 11% found just once. V shed 5 bases and J 2 bases; nucleotides not matched to a gene: 10. This CDR3 is built from 17 residues. In this sample, this clonotype turned up many times. This specimen was PBMCs, taken before TCRalphabeta/CD19-depleted stem cell transplant. V and J are TRBV12-3 or TRBV12-4 and TRBJ1-5, with 9 nucleotides matching TRBD1. This TCR was recovered from a boy aged 5 to 17 with acute myeloid leukemia, due to receive a stem cell transplant. The CDR3 here is CASSRLQGAVGNQPQHF. The CDR3 DNA reads TGTGCCAGCAGTCGATTACAGGGGGCGGTCGGCAATCAGCCCCAGCATTTT.